This T cell receptor (beta chain) came from a study of T cell changes during pregnancy in multiple sclerosis. V lost 3 bases, J lost 1 base, and 13 bases lay in between. Germline lookup yields CDR1 SGDLS and CDR2 YYNGEE. The length of the CDR3 is 16 residues. Libraries were prepared by immunoSEQ multiplex PCR; TCRdb keeps only in-frame clonotypes and omits some of them. In the table there are 50,000 to 65,000 clones, 90% to 95% of which are singletons. This specimen consisted of peripheral blood, obtained in the first trimester of pregnancy. The clonotype comes from a female donor with multiple sclerosis, enrolled in a pregnancy study. The chain has TRBV9 and TRBJ2-2, with D perhaps matching TRBD1 (5 bases). The CDR3 reads CASSAPWGRNTGELFF. CDR3 coding DNA: TGTGCCAGCAGCGCCCCATGGGGCCGGAACACCGGGGAGCTGTTTTTT. The full variable domain, its missing parts supplied by reference TRBV9 and TRBJ2-2, is DSGVTQTPKHLITATGQRVTLRCSPRSGDLSVYWYQQSLDQGLQFLIQYYNGEERAKGNILERFSAQQFPDLHSELNLSSLELGDSALYFCASSAPWGRNTGELFFGEGSRLTVL.